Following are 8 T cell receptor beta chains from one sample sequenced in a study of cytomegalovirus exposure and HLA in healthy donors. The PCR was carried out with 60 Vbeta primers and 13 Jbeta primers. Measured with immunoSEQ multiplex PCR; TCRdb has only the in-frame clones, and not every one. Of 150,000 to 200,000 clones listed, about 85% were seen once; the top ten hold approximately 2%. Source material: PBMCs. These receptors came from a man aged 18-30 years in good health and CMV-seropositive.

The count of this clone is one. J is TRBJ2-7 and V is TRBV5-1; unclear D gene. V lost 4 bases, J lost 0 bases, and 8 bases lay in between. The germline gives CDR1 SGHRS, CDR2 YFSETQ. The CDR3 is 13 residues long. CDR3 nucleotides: TGCGCCAGCAGCGTCCAGGTCTCCTACGAGCAGTACTTC. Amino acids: CASSVQVSYEQYF.

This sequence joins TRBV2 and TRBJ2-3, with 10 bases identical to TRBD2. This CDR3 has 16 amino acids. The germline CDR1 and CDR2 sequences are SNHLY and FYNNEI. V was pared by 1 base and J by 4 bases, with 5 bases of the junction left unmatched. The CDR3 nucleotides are TGTGCCAGCAGTGAAGAAACTAGCGGGGCCGCAGATACGCAGTATTTT. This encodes CASSEETSGAADTQYF.

This CDR3 reads CASSRNREETQYF. The CDR3 DNA reads TGTGCCAGCAGCCGGAACAGGGAAGAGACCCAGTACTTC. This rearrangement joins TRBV7-2 to TRBJ2-5; D may be TRBD1 (6 bases). Per germline, CDR1 SGHTA and CDR2 FQGNSA. This CDR3 is built from 13 residues. V was shortened by 5 bases and J by 3 bases, with 10 bases between the two germline ends.

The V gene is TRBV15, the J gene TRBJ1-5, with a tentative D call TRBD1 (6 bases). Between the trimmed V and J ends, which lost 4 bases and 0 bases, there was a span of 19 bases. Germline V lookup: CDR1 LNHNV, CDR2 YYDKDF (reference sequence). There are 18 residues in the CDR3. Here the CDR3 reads CATSKSDSAANSNQPQHF. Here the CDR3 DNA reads TGTGCCACCAGCAAGTCGGACAGTGCGGCGAATAGCAATCAGCCCCAGCATTTT.

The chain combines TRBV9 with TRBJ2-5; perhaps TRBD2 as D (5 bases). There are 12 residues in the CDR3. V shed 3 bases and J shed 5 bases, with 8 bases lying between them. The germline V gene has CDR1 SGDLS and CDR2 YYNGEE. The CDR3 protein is CASSARGETQYF. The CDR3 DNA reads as TGTGCCAGCAGCGCCCGAGGGGAGACCCAGTACTTC.

The CDR3 DNA is TGTGCCATCAGTGGGGACAGGGGCGGCGGCTACACCTTC. Protein sequence: CAISGDRGGGYTF. The chain is built from TRBV10-3 and TRBJ1-2; 10 bases align to TRBD1. V was pared by 4 bases and J by 8 bases, with 4 bases of the junction left unmatched. Germline V gene data show CDR1 as ENHRY and CDR2 as SYGVKD. The CDR3 consists of 13 residues.

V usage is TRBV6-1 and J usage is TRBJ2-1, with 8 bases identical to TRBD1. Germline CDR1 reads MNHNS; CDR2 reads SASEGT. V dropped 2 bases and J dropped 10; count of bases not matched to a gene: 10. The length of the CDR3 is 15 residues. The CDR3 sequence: CASSERDRPLEEQFF. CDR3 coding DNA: TGTGCCAGCAGTGAACGGGACAGGCCGCTCGAAGAGCAGTTCTTC.

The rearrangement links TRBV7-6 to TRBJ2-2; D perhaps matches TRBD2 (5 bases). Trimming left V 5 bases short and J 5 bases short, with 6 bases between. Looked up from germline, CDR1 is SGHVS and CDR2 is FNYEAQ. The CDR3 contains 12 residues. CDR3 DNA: TGTGCCAGCAGCGGAGGAACCGGGGAGCTGTTTTTT. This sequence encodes CASSGGTGELFF.